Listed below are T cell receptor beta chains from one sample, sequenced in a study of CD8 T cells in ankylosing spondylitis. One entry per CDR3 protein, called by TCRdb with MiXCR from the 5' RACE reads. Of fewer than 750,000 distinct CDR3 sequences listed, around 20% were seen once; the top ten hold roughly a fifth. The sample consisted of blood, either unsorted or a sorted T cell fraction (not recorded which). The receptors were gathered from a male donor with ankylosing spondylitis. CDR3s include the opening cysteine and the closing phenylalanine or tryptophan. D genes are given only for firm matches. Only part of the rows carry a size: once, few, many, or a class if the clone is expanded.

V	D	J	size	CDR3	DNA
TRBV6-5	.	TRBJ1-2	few	CASSYSYGYGYTF	TGTGCCAGCAGTTACTCGTATGGCTATGGCTACACCTTC
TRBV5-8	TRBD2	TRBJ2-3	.	CASSFGSGESTDTQYF	TGTGCCAGCAGCTTTGGTAGCGGGGAGAGCACAGATACGCAGTATTTT
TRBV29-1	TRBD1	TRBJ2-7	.	CSVGTDGYEQYF	TGCAGCGTGGGGACAGACGGCTACGAGCAGTACTTC
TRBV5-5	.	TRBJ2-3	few	CASSRLEEDTQYF	TGTGCCAGCAGCCGCCTAGAGGAAGATACGCAGTATTTT
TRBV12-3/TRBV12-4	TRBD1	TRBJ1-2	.	CASSPQGAAGFLGYTF	TGTGCCAGCAGTCCACAGGGGGCTGCTGGGTTTCTTGGCTACACCTTC
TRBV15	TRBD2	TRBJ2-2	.	CATSRPGGLDTGELFF	TGTGCCACCAGCAGGCCGGGGGGATTGGACACCGGGGAGCTGTTTTTT
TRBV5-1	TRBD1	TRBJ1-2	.	CASSTGTAYGYTF	TGCGCCAGCAGCACAGGGACAGCCTATGGCTACACCTTC
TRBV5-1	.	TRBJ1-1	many	CASSLASSHRAMNTEAFF	TGCGCCAGCAGCTTGGCTTCCTCTCACAGGGCCATGAACACTGAAGCTTTCTTT
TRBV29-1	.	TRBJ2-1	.	CSVEPSESYNEQFF	TGCAGCGTTGAGCCCTCGGAGAGCTACAATGAGCAGTTCTTC
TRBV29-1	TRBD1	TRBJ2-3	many	CSVGERQGAADTQYF	TGCAGCGTTGGCGAGCGACAGGGGGCAGCAGATACGCAGTATTTT
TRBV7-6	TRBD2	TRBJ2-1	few	CASSHRLAGGYNEQFF	TGTGCCAGCAGCCACCGACTAGCGGGAGGCTACAATGAGCAGTTCTTC
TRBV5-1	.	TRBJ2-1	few	CASSSVMGPYNEQFF	TGCGCCAGCAGCTCGGTGATGGGGCCGTACAATGAGCAGTTCTTC
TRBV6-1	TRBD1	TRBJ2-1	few	CASREQGKWNEQFF	TGTGCCAGCAGGGAACAGGGGAAGTGGAATGAGCAGTTCTTC
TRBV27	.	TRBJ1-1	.	CASTPIPPGAGKAFF	TGTGCCAGCACCCCGATCCCCCCCGGGGCCGGGAAAGCTTTCTTT
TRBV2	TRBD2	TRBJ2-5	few	CASSVGPNRGVGETQYF	TGTGCCAGCAGTGTGGGACCCAATCGGGGGGTCGGAGAGACCCAGTACTTC
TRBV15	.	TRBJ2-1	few	CATSRPLADYEQFF	TGTGCCACCAGCAGACCCCTAGCAGACTATGAGCAGTTCTTC
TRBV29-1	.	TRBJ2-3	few	CSVVEAGYYTQYF	TGCAGCGTTGTTGAGGCGGGCTACTATACGCAGTATTTT
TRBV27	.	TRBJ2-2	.	CASSFGLANTGELFF	TGTGCCAGCAGTTTCGGCCTCGCGAACACCGGGGAGCTGTTTTTT
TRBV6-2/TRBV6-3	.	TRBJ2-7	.	CASTLGLQIYEQYF	TGTGCCAGCACCTTGGGACTCCAAATCTACGAGCAGTACTTC
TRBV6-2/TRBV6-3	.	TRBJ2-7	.	CASSYSILGRAYEQYF	TGTGCCAGCAGTTACTCGATCCTCGGCAGAGCCTACGAGCAGTACTTC
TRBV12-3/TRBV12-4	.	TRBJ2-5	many	CASSSMDRHQETQYF	TGTGCCAGCAGTTCCATGGACAGACACCAAGAGACCCAGTACTTC
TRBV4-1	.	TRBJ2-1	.	CASSQDQRESYNEQFF	TGCGCCAGCAGCCAAGATCAACGGGAGTCCTACAATGAGCAGTTCTTC
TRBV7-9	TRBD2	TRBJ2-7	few	CASSLTSGRYEQYF	TGTGCCAGCAGCCTGACTAGCGGGAGGTACGAGCAGTACTTC
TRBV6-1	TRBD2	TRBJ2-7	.	CASGGTSGVHEQYF	TGTGCCAGCGGTGGGACTAGCGGGGTCCACGAGCAGTACTTC
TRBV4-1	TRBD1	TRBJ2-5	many	CASSQDRGETQYF	TGTGCCAGCAGCCAGGACAGGGGAGAGACCCAGTACTTC
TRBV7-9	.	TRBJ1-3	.	CASSLVVSSGNTIYF	TGTGCCAGCAGCTTAGTGGTGAGCTCTGGAAACACCATATATTTT
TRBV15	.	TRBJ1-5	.	CATSRGGRNQPQHF	TGTGCCACCAGCAGAGGGGGACGGAATCAGCCCCAGCATTTT
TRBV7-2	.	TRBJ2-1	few	CASSLEGLRVNEQFF	TGTGCCAGCAGCTTAGAAGGACTTAGAGTCAATGAGCAGTTCTTC
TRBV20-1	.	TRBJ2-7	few	CSASPIGQTDYEQYF	TGCAGTGCTAGTCCGATTGGGCAGACCGACTACGAGCAGTACTTC
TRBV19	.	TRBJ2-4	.	CASSPIPGNIQYF	TGTGCCAGTAGTCCGATTCCCGGAAACATTCAGTACTTC
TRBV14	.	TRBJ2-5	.	CASSQEGRAQETQYF	TGTGCCAGCAGCCAAGAGGGCCGGGCCCAAGAGACCCAGTACTTC
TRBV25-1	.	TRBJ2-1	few	CASSDSGRGNYNEQFF	TGTGCCAGCAGTGACAGTGGTAGGGGGAACTACAATGAGCAGTTCTTC
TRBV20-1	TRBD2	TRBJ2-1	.	CSARLGLAGNNEQFF	TGCAGTGCTAGACTGGGACTAGCGGGAAATAATGAGCAGTTCTTC
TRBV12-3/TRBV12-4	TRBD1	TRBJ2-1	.	CASSQQGAGFSEQFF	TGTGCCAGCAGCCAACAGGGGGCCGGTTTTAGTGAGCAGTTCTTC
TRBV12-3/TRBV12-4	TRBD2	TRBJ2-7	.	CASSSGLAGGRLDF	TGTGCCAGCAGCTCCGGACTAGCGGGAGGCCGCCTGGACTTC
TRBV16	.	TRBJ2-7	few	CASSRQGRGDQYF	TGTGCCAGCAGCCGTCAGGGCCGAGGCGACCAGTACTTC
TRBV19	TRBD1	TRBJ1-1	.	CASSPGTGMITEAFF	TGTGCCAGTAGTCCCGGGACAGGGATGATCACTGAAGCTTTCTTT
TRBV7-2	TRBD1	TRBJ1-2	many	CASSPVMLTGGYTF	TGTGCCAGCAGTCCCGTCATGTTGACAGGGGGCTACACCTTC
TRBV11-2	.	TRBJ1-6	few	CASSLVPGSSSYNSPLHF	TGTGCCAGCAGCTTAGTCCCGGGGTCTAGCTCCTATAATTCACCCCTCCACTTT
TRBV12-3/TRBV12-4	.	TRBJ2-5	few	CASSLGSLGGETQYF	TGTGCCAGCAGTTTAGGCTCCCTGGGTGGGGAGACCCAGTACTTC
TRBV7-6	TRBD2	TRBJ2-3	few	CASSLIGTSEADTQYF	TGTGCCAGCAGCTTAATCGGGACTAGCGAAGCAGATACGCAGTATTTT
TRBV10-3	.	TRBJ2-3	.	CAISGYEGSVEWAQYF	TGTGCCATCAGTGGCTATGAGGGGTCGGTGGAGTGGGCGCAGTATTTT
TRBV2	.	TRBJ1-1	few	CASNSNMNTEAFF	TGTGCCAGCAATAGTAACATGAACACTGAAGCTTTCTTT
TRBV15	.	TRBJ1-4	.	CATSRAGANEKLFF	TGTGCCACCAGCAGAGCCGGGGCGAATGAAAAACTGTTTTTT